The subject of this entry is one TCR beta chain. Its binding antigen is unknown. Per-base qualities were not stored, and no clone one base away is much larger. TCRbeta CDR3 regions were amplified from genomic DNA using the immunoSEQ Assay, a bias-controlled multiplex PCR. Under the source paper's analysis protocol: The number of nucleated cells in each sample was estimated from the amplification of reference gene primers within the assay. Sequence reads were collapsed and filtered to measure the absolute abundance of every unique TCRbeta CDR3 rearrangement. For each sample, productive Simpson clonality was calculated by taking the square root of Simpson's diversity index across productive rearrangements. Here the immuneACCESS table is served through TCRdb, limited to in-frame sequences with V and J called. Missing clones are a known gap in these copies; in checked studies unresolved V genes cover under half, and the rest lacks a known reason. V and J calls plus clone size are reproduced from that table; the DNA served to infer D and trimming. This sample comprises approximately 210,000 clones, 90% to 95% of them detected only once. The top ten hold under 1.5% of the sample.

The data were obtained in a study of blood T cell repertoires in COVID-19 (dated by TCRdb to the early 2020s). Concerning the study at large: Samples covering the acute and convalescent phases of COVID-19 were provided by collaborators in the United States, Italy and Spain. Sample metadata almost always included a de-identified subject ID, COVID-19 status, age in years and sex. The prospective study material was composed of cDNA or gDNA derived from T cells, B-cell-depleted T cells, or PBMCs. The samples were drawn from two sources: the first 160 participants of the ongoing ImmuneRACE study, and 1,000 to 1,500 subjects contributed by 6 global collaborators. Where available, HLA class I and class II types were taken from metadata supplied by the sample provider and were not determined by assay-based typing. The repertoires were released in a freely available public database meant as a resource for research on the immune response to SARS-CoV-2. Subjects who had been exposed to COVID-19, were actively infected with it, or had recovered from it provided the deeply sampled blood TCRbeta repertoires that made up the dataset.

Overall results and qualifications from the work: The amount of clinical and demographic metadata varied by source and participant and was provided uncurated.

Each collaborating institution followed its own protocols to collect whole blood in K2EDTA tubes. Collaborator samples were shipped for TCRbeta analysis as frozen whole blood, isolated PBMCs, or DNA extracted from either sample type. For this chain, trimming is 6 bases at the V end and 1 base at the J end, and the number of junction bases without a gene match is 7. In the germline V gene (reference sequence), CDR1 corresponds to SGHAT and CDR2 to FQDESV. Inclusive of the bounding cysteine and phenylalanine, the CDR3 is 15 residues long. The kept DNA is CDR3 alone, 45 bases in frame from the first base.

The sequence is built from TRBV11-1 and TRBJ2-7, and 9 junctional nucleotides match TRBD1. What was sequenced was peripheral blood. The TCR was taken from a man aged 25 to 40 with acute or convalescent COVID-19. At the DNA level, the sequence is TGTGCCAGCAGGCAGGGACAGGGACTTTCCTACGAGCAGTACTTC. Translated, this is CASRQGQGLSYEQYF.